What follows describes a single T cell receptor (beta chain). Its antigen is as yet unknown. This sample stems from a study of long-term antiretroviral therapy in people with HIV. The study, taken as a whole, reports: ART adherence, viral resistance and therapy changes were not recorded. Clones that had undergone expansion before ART prevailed in the repertoire throughout all time points. Someone took the blood between about 2003 and 2018, maybe while older ART regimens were in use.

The run of the v3.0 immunoSEQ assay was at survey level. Repertoires were generated with immunoSEQ multiplex PCR, while TCRdb's copy carries only in-frame clones and drops some. The data hold approximately 20,000 clones, with approximately 76% observed a single time. The CDR3 extends over 12 amino acids. V lost 1 base, J lost 12 bases, and 10 bases lay in between. Germline CDR1 is SGDLS and CDR2 is YYNGEE. This receptor was identified in a woman in her thirties or forties with HIV. The genes are TRBV9 and TRBJ1-4; D may be TRBD1 (6 bases). The sequencing here drew on unsorted PBMCs, taken about 21 months before starting antiretroviral therapy. The CDR3 protein is CASSVTSGELFF. CDR3 bases: TGTGCCAGCAGCGTAACGTCAGGGGAACTGTTTTTT.